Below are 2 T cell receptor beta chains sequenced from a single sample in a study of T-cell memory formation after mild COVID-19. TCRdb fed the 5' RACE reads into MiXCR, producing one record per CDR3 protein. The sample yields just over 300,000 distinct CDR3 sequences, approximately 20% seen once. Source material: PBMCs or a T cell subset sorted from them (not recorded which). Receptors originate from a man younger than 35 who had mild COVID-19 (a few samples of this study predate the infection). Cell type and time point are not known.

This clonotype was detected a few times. The CDR3: CATGGIGSEQFF. The DNA for the CDR3 is TGCGCCACCGGGGGAATAGGAAGTGAGCAGTTCTTC. The rearrangement joins TRBV5-1 to TRBJ2-1; a possible D gene is TRBD2 (6 bases). Trimming took 9 bases from V and 9 from J, leaving 16 bases between them. In germline, CDR1 is SGHRS, CDR2 YFSETQ. CDR3 length: 12 amino acids. Using reference TRBV5-1 and TRBJ2-1 for the parts outside the CDR3, the full variable domain is KAGVTQTPRYLIKTRGQQVTLSCSPISGHRSVSWYQQTPGQGLQFLFEYFSETQRNKGNFPGRFSGRQFSNSRSEMNVSTLELGDSALYLCATGGIGSEQFFGPGTRLTVL.

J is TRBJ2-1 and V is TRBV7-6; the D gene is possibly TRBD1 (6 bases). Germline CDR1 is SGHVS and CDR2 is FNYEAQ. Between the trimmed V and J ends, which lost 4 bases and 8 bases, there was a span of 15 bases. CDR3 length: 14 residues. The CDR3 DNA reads TGTGCCAGCAGCTCGCAACCAGGGGTGGATGAGCAGTTCTTC. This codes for CASSSQPGVDEQFF.